The rows below give T cell receptor beta chains drawn from one sample of a study of T cells after yellow fever vaccination. MiXCR was run by TCRdb on the 5' RACE reads, yielding one entry per CDR3 protein. The table has 300,000 to 350,000 distinct CDR3 sequences, around 10% seen once; the top ten hold about 3.5%. The sequencing here drew on CD4+ T cells sorted from PBMCs, taken 45 days after the yellow fever booster vaccination. These receptors came from a man younger than 35 who received the YFV17D yellow fever vaccine. CDR3s include the opening cysteine and the closing phenylalanine or tryptophan. Fields, in order: D gene, clone size, J gene, V gene, CDR3 protein, CDR3 DNA. A D gene is named only where the DNA matches it firmly. Rows give clone size only sometimes, using once, few, many, or a class for an expanded clone.

D: NA; size: NA; J: TRBJ2-3; V: TRBV20-1; CDR3: CSARDQVVVTDTQYF; DNA: TGCAGTGCTAGAGATCAAGTCGTGGTCACAGATACGCAGTATTTT
D: NA; size: few; J: TRBJ2-6; V: TRBV4-3; CDR3: CASSQEAWSGANVLTF; DNA: TGCGCCAGCAGCCAAGAGGCATGGTCTGGGGCCAACGTCCTGACTTTC
D: NA; size: few; J: TRBJ1-3; V: TRBV4-3; CDR3: CASSPFPSSGNTIYF; DNA: TGCGCCAGCAGCCCCTTCCCCAGCTCTGGAAACACCATATATTTT
D: NA; size: few; J: TRBJ2-3; V: TRBV2; CDR3: CASSDQGPTQYF; DNA: TGTGCCAGCAGTGATCAGGGACCTACGCAGTATTTT
D: TRBD2; size: many; J: TRBJ2-3; V: TRBV18; CDR3: CASSPGTSGITDTQYF; DNA: TGTGCCAGCTCACCGGGGACTAGCGGAATCACAGATACGCAGTATTTT
D: NA; size: few; J: TRBJ1-3; V: TRBV18; CDR3: CASSPDDRISGNTIYF; DNA: TGTGCCAGCTCACCCGACGACAGGATCTCTGGAAACACCATATATTTT
D: NA; size: NA; J: TRBJ1-1; V: TRBV3-1; CDR3: CASSQDFMGRNYGAFF; DNA: TGTGCCAGCAGCCAAGATTTTATGGGCCGGAACTACGGAGCTTTCTTT
D: TRBD1; size: NA; J: TRBJ2-7; V: TRBV2; CDR3: CASSGGTGLGEQYF; DNA: TGTGCCAGCAGTGGTGGGACAGGGCTCGGGGAGCAGTACTTC
D: TRBD2; size: many; J: TRBJ2-2; V: TRBV12-5; CDR3: CASGSTSGRSVGELFF; DNA: TGTGCTAGTGGTTCTACTAGCGGGCGGTCCGTCGGGGAGCTGTTTTTT
D: NA; size: NA; J: TRBJ1-6; V: TRBV12-3/TRBV12-4; CDR3: CASRLSVVNSPLHF; DNA: TGTGCCAGCAGGCTGAGTGTAGTGAATTCACCCCTCCACTTT
D: NA; size: many; J: TRBJ2-5; V: TRBV3-2; CDR3: CASSPGFEETQYF; DNA: TGTGCCAGCAGCCCCGGATTTGAAGAGACCCAGTACTTC
D: NA; size: NA; J: TRBJ1-1; V: TRBV28; CDR3: CASSLPPSRAEAFF; DNA: TGTGCCAGCAGTTTACCGCCGTCCCGAGCTGAAGCTTTCTTT
D: TRBD1; size: NA; J: TRBJ1-2; V: TRBV29-1; CDR3: CSVGTGREGYTF; DNA: TGCAGCGTTGGGACAGGTCGAGAAGGCTACACCTTC
D: TRBD1; size: few; J: TRBJ2-5; V: TRBV12-3/TRBV12-4; CDR3: CASTRGLGETQYF; DNA: TGTGCCAGCACGAGGGGGCTAGGGGAGACCCAGTACTTC
D: NA; size: NA; J: TRBJ1-3; V: TRBV9; CDR3: CASSVVLDPVRSGNTIYF; DNA: TGTGCCAGCAGCGTAGTCCTGGACCCTGTCCGCTCTGGAAACACCATATATTTT
D: TRBD1; size: few; J: TRBJ1-6; V: TRBV5-4; CDR3: CASSRTGTGSPLHF; DNA: TGTGCCAGCAGTCGGACAGGGACGGGTTCACCCCTCCACTTT
D: NA; size: NA; J: TRBJ2-5; V: TRBV5-4; CDR3: CASSTGPSETQYF; DNA: TGTGCCAGCAGCACAGGTCCGTCGGAGACCCAGTACTTC
D: TRBD2; size: few; J: TRBJ2-5; V: TRBV9; CDR3: CASSVQGLAGQETQYF; DNA: TGTGCCAGCAGCGTTCAAGGGTTAGCGGGCCAAGAGACCCAGTACTTC
D: NA; size: few; J: TRBJ1-5; V: TRBV7-2; CDR3: CASSLGSRAYQPQHF; DNA: TGTGCCAGCAGCTTAGGCTCCAGGGCCTATCAGCCCCAGCATTTT
D: NA; size: NA; J: TRBJ1-6; V: TRBV6-5; CDR3: CASSYWAATNSPLHF; DNA: TGTGCCAGCAGTTACTGGGCAGCCACTAATTCACCCCTCCACTTT
D: NA; size: many; J: TRBJ2-1; V: TRBV5-1; CDR3: CASSPGRTSYNEQFF; DNA: TGCGCCAGCAGCCCCGGTCGGACCTCCTACAATGAGCAGTTCTTC
D: NA; size: few; J: TRBJ2-3; V: TRBV5-5; CDR3: CASSFVAMTTDTQYF; DNA: TGTGCCAGCAGCTTCGTAGCCATGACCACAGATACGCAGTATTTT
D: NA; size: NA; J: TRBJ2-2; V: TRBV12-3/TRBV12-4; CDR3: CASSPRQFRAGELFF; DNA: TGTGCCAGCAGCCCTCGACAGTTTCGGGCCGGGGAGCTGTTTTTT
D: TRBD1; size: once; J: TRBJ2-5; V: TRBV27; CDR3: CASSLQGQEETQYF; DNA: TGTGCCAGCAGTTTACAAGGACAGGAAGAGACCCAGTACTTC
D: NA; size: NA; J: TRBJ2-3; V: TRBV28; CDR3: CASSLYGGKDTQYF; DNA: TGTGCCAGCAGTTTATATGGAGGGAAGGATACGCAGTATTTT
D: NA; size: many; J: TRBJ2-7; V: TRBV7-2; CDR3: CASSLPTYEQYF; DNA: TGTGCCAGCAGCCTTCCCACCTACGAGCAGTACTTC
D: NA; size: few; J: TRBJ1-1; V: TRBV7-2; CDR3: CASSTSGPLEAFF; DNA: TGTGCCAGCAGCACAAGTGGACCTCTTGAAGCTTTCTTT
D: TRBD1; size: few; J: TRBJ2-6; V: TRBV30; CDR3: CAWGQGGSGANVLTF; DNA: TGTGCCTGGGGACAGGGGGGCTCTGGGGCCAACGTCCTGACTTTC
D: TRBD1; size: few; J: TRBJ2-7; V: TRBV14; CDR3: CASSQGGQAYEQYF; DNA: TGTGCCAGCAGCCAAGGGGGACAGGCCTACGAGCAGTACTTC
D: NA; size: NA; J: TRBJ2-3; V: TRBV2; CDR3: CASSDRWLGTDTQYF; DNA: TGTGCCAGCAGTGATAGGTGGTTAGGCACAGATACGCAGTATTTT
D: TRBD1; size: few; J: TRBJ2-7; V: TRBV18; CDR3: CASSWGQKPEQYF; DNA: TGTGCCAGCTCCTGGGGACAGAAGCCCGAGCAGTACTTC
D: NA; size: NA; J: TRBJ2-3; V: TRBV7-3; CDR3: CASSSDGVGTQYF; DNA: TGTGCCAGCAGCTCAGACGGGGTCGGTACGCAGTATTTT
D: TRBD2; size: many; J: TRBJ2-7; V: TRBV15; CDR3: CATSRDSGGAITYEQYF; DNA: TGTGCCACCAGCAGAGATAGCGGGGGGGCCATTACCTACGAGCAGTACTTC
D: NA; size: NA; J: TRBJ1-1; V: TRBV12-3/TRBV12-4; CDR3: CASNQGNTEAFF; DNA: TGTGCCAGCAATCAGGGGAACACTGAAGCTTTCTTT
D: TRBD1; size: NA; J: TRBJ2-1; V: TRBV7-3; CDR3: CASSLNRGSNNEQFF; DNA: TGTGCCAGCAGCTTAAACAGGGGAAGCAACAATGAGCAGTTCTTC
D: TRBD1; size: few; J: TRBJ2-1; V: TRBV5-6; CDR3: CASSATGGAGEQFF; DNA: TGTGCCAGCAGCGCAACAGGGGGCGCGGGTGAGCAGTTCTTC
D: NA; size: many; J: TRBJ2-4; V: TRBV5-1; CDR3: CASSTDSRQLAKNIQYF; DNA: TGCGCCAGCAGCACCGACAGCCGACAACTAGCCAAAAACATTCAGTACTTC
D: TRBD2; size: few; J: TRBJ2-2; V: TRBV11-1; CDR3: CASSLMAGGLNGELFF; DNA: TGTGCCAGCAGCTTAATGGCGGGGGGTTTGAACGGGGAGCTGTTTTTT
D: NA; size: few; J: TRBJ1-5; V: TRBV7-9; CDR3: CASSFGVAPQPQHF; DNA: TGTGCCAGCAGCTTTGGCGTCGCACCTCAGCCCCAGCATTTT
D: NA; size: NA; J: TRBJ2-1; V: TRBV6-6; CDR3: CASSPFDWLNEQFF; DNA: TGTGCCAGCAGCCCCTTTGACTGGTTAAATGAGCAGTTCTTC
D: TRBD1; size: many; J: TRBJ1-2; V: TRBV11-2; CDR3: CASARGLEADGYTF; DNA: TGTGCCAGCGCCAGGGGGCTCGAGGCCGATGGCTACACCTTC